This T cell receptor (beta chain) is drawn from a study of blood T cell repertoires in COVID-19. Study overall: Acute-phase and convalescent COVID-19 samples originated in the United States, Italy and Spain. T cells, B-cell-depleted T cells, or PBMCs supplied cDNA or gDNA.

Per the original methods: Amplification from reference gene primers served as the basis for estimated nucleated cell counts. The method was immunoSEQ multiplex PCR; TCRdb's version includes in-frame clones alone and lacks a portion of them. The V and J calls and the clone size are those of that table, but D and trimming were determined from the DNA. The table records tens of thousands of clones, around 90% of them present only once. Germline V gene data show CDR1 as MNHEY and CDR2 as SMNVEV (reference sequence). The germline V and J ends were trimmed by 5 bases and 3 bases, with 13 bases remaining between them. The CDR3 consists of 15 residues.

The source of this sequence is a human donor in a cohort sampled during active COVID-19. The donor label of this sample is uncertain. This chain links TRBV27 with TRBJ1-4; D is ambiguous. The material sequenced was peripheral blood. The CDR3 sequence: CASSPIRGSNEKLFF. In nucleotides, the CDR3 is TGTGCCAGCAGTCCAATAAGAGGTTCTAATGAAAAACTGTTTTTT.